Included here is one T cell receptor beta chain sequence, with context. This entry comes from a study of blood T cell repertoires in COVID-19. Study information: Spain, Italy and the United States supplied samples that represented acute and convalescent COVID-19. T cells, B-cell-depleted T cells, or PBMCs provided the cDNA or gDNA that served as material.

Germline values: CDR1 SGDLS, CDR2 YYNGEE. This CDR3 contains 17 residues. V lost 4 bases to trimming and J lost 6 bases; unmatched junction nucleotides: 18. Original methodology: Reference gene primer amplification gave estimated nucleated cell counts. Sequencing was performed with immunoSEQ multiplex PCR; in TCRdb, only in-frame clones are kept and a portion is missing. The V and J calls and clone size are taken from that table; D and trimming were inferred from the DNA. The table has roughly 190,000 clones, 87% seen once. This receptor was identified in a man between 60 and 75 years old with active or convalescent COVID-19. The chain recombines TRBV9 with TRBJ2-5; 7 bases align to TRBD2. Sequenced input: peripheral blood. This CDR3 is CASSLLKTPGGEKTQYF. The DNA for the CDR3 is TGTGCCAGCAGCCTATTAAAGACCCCGGGAGGCGAGAAGACCCAGTACTTC.